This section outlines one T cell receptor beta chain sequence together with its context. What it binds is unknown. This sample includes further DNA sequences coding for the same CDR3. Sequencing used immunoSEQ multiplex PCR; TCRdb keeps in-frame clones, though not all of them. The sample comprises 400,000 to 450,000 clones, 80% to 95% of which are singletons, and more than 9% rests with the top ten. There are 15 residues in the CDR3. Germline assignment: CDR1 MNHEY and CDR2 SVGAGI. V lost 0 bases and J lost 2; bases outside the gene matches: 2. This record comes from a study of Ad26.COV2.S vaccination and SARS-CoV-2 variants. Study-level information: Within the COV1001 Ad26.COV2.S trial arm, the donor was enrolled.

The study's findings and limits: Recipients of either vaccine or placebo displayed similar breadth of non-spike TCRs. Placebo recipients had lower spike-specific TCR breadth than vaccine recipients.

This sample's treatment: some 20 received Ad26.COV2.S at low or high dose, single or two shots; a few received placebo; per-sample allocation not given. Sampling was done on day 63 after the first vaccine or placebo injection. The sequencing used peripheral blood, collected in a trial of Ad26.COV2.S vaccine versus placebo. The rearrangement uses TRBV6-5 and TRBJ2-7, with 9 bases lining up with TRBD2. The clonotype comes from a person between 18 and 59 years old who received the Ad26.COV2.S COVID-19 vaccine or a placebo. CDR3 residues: CASSYSTSGAYEQYF. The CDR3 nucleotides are TGTGCCAGCAGTTACTCGACTAGCGGTGCCTACGAGCAGTACTTC.